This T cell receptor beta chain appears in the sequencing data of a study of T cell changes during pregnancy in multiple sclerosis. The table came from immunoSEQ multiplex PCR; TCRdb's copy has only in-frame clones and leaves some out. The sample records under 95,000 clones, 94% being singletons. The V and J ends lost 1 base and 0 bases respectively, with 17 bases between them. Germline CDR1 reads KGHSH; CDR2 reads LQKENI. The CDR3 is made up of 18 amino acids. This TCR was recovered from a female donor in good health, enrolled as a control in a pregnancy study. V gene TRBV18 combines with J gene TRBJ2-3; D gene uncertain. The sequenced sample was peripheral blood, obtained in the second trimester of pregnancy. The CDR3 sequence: CASSPLNSEQLSTDTQYF. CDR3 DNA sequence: TGTGCCAGCTCACCACTGAACTCGGAACAGTTGAGCACAGATACGCAGTATTTT.